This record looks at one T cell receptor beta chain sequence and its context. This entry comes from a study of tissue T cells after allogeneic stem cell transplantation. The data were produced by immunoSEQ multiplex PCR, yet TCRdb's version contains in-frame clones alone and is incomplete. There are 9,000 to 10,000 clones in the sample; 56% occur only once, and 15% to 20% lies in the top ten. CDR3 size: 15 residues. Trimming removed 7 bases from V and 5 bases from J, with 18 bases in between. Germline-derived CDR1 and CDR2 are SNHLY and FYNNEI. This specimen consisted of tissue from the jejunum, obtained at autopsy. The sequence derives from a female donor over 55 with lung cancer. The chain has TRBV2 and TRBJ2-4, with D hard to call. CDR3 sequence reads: CASKEATVAENIQYF. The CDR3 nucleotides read TGTGCCAGCAAAGAGGCTACGGTGGCGGAAAACATTCAGTACTTC.